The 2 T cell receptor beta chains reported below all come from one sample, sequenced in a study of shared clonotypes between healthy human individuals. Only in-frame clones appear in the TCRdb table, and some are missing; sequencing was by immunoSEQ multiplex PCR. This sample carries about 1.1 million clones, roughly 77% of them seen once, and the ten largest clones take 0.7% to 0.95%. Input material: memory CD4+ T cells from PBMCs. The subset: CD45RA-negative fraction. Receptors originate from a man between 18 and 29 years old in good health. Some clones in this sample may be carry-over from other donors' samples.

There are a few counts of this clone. CDR3 amino acids: CASSTRPGGASEKLFF. The CDR3 DNA is TGTGCCAGCAGCACCCGTCCCGGGGGCGCAAGTGAAAAACTGTTTTTT. The chain couples TRBV9 to TRBJ1-4, with D perhaps matching TRBD1 (6 bases). Germline values: CDR1 SGDLS, CDR2 YYNGEE. V dropped 4 bases and J dropped 7 bases, with 20 bases sitting between them. This CDR3 comprises 16 residues.

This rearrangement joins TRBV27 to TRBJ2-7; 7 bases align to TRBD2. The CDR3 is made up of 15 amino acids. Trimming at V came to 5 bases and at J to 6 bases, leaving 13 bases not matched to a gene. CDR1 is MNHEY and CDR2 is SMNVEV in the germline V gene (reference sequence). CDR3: CASSPEGGRGREQYF. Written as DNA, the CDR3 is TGTGCCAGCAGTCCCGAGGGAGGGAGAGGGCGCGAGCAGTACTTC.